This TCR beta chain was sequenced in a study of blood T cell repertoires in COVID-19. Trimming removed 8 bases from V and 0 bases from J; junction bases left unmatched: 7. The CDR3 length is 15 residues. The germline V gene has CDR1 MNHEY and CDR2 SMNVEV (reference sequence). Sequencing was performed with immunoSEQ multiplex PCR; in TCRdb, only in-frame clones are kept and a portion is missing. The sample contains tens of thousands of clones, approximately 90% of which appear only once. Input material: peripheral blood. The TCR sequence derives from a woman aged 55-69 years with COVID-19, enrolled during active disease. V is TRBV27 and J is TRBJ1-5; TRBD1 aligns across 7 bases. The CDR3 sequence is CASRRGLGSNQPQHF. CDR3 in DNA: TGTGCCAGCCGGAGGGGGCTCGGTAGCAATCAGCCCCAGCATTTT.